This TCR beta chain was documented in a study of T cell changes during pregnancy in multiple sclerosis. The repertoire was sequenced with immunoSEQ multiplex PCR; TCRdb's copy has only in-frame clones and lacks some. The sample includes more than 35,000 clones, around 92% of them seen just once. The CDR3 extends over 14 amino acids. After removal of 6 bases from V and 9 bases from J, the junction contained 6 bases not matched to a gene. The germline V gene encodes CDR1 MNHNS and CDR2 SASEGT. The sample here was CD4+ T cells from peripheral blood mononuclear cells, taken in the third trimester of pregnancy. The sequence derives from a female donor in good health, enrolled as a control in a pregnancy study. The chain uses TRBV6-1 and TRBJ1-6; 9 bases fit TRBD1. CDR3 sequence (DNA): TGTGCCAGCAGGCCCGGGACAGGGCCTTCACCCCTCCACTTT. This translates into CASRPGTGPSPLHF.